The source of this T cell receptor beta chain is a study of blood T cell repertoires in COVID-19. Study-level information: Samples came from the United States, Italy and Spain, spanning acute and convalescent COVID-19. PBMCs, B-cell-depleted T cells, or T cells provided the cDNA or gDNA that made up the material.

The CDR3 is 16 residues long. With 0 bases removed from V and 0 bases from J, the gap between germline ends came to 9 bases. CDR1 is LGHDT, CDR2 YNNKEL, per germline (reference sequence). Source study methods: Amplifying reference gene primers gave estimates of nucleated cell counts. Clones were sequenced by immunoSEQ multiplex PCR, and TCRdb holds only the in-frame ones, with some missing. The DNA was the basis for D and trimming; V, J and clone size are from that table. This table has 100,000 to 150,000 clones, approximately 70% appearing once. This TCR was sampled from a human donor with acute or convalescent COVID-19. The donor label of this sample is uncertain. Sequenced: peripheral blood. V usage is TRBV3-1 (or the pseudogene TRBV3-2) and J usage is TRBJ1-3, with D maybe TRBD1 (5 bases). CDR3 loop: CASSQEGPHSGNTIYF. CDR3 DNA: TGTGCCAGCAGCCAAGAGGGGCCCCACTCTGGAAACACCATATATTTT.